Presented here are 6 T cell receptor beta chains from one specimen sequenced in a study of shared T cell receptors in the human thymus. This table comes from immunoSEQ multiplex PCR, and its TCRdb copy is limited to in-frame clones, with some not included. Here the sample spans some 760,000 clones, over 75% being singletons. This sample also appeared in a second study, on human thymus T cells.

The specimen was thymocytes. Source of these receptors: a girl less than two years old with a congenital heart defect.

The chain uses TRBV27 and TRBJ1-4, with D possibly TRBD1 on 6 matching bases. The CDR3 is 15 amino acids. The V end was cut by 6 bases, the J end by 5 bases, with 16 bases between. Germline loops: CDR1 MNHEY, CDR2 SMNVEV (reference sequence). In DNA form, the CDR3 reads TGTGCCAGCAGAGCAGTCTCGGACAGCAATGAAAAACTGTTTTTT. Its protein is CASRAVSDSNEKLFF.

This chain connects TRBV5-1 to TRBJ2-5; D possibly corresponds to TRBD1 (5 bases). The CDR3 sequence is 18 residues long. V was pared by 2 bases and J by 5 bases, with 25 bases between. Germline V gene data show CDR1 as SGHRS and CDR2 as YFSETQ. CDR3 protein: CASSLEQVSPQYGETQYF. The CDR3, as DNA: TGCGCCAGCAGCTTAGAACAGGTCTCCCCCCAGTACGGGGAGACCCAGTACTTC. The variable domain in full, completed from reference TRBV5-1 and TRBJ2-5, reads KAGVTQTPRYLIKTRGQQVTLSCSPISGHRSVSWYQQTPGQGLQFLFEYFSETQRNKGNFPGRFSGRQFSNSRSEMNVSTLELGDSALYLCASSLEQVSPQYGETQYFGPGTRLLVL.

This chain uses TRBV9 with TRBJ1-5; no clear D. V was pared by 0 bases and J by 1 base, with 11 bases between. CDR1 and CDR2 (germline): SGDLS, YYNGEE. The CDR3 consists of 16 residues. The CDR3, as DNA: TGTGCCAGCAGCGTAGACGAGGGTCACAGCAATCAGCCCCAGCATTTT. Encoded protein: CASSVDEGHSNQPQHF.

The chain uses TRBV12-5 and TRBJ2-7; 7 nucleotides align to TRBD2. Germline assignment: CDR1 LGHNT and CDR2 FRNRAP. The CDR3 is 16 residues long. Losses at the gene ends were 0 bases for V and 7 bases for J; bases not matched to a gene: 12. The CDR3 DNA reads TGTGCTAGTGGTTTGGTGGGCCAGCTGAGCGGGGAAGAGCAGTACTTC. It yields the protein CASGLVGQLSGEEQYF. Supplemented by reference TRBV12-5 and TRBJ2-7, the full variable domain reads DARVTQTPRHKVTEMGQEVTMRCQPILGHNTVFWYRQTMMQGLELLAYFRNRAPLDDSGMPKDRFSAEMPDATLATLKIQPSEPRDSAVYFCASGLVGQLSGEEQYFGPGTRLTVT.

The V gene is TRBV11-2, the J gene TRBJ2-5; the match to TRBD1 covers 7 bases. Germline trimming cut 7 bases from V and 1 base from J; bases unmatched to any gene: 9. Germline assignment: CDR1 SGHAT and CDR2 FQNNGV. The length of the CDR3 is 15 residues. CDR3: CASTRTGTAQETQYF. The CDR3 DNA is TGTGCCAGCACCCGGACCGGGACAGCCCAAGAGACCCAGTACTTC.

This clone came up once. This chain connects TRBV7-2 to TRBJ1-2; a weak D match, TRBD1 (5 bases). Trimming cost V 0 bases and J 0 bases, with 8 bases left between them. The CDR3 is 15 residues long. Germline CDR1 SGHTA, CDR2 FQGNSA. This CDR3 reads CASSLARQTNYGYTF. DNA of the CDR3: TGTGCCAGCAGCTTAGCGCGACAGACTAACTATGGCTACACCTTC. Using reference TRBV7-2 and TRBJ1-2 for the parts outside the CDR3, the full variable domain is GAGVSQSPSNKVTEKGKDVELRCDPISGHTALYWYRQSLGQGLEFLIYFQGNSAPDKSGLPSDRFSAERTGGSVSTLTIQRTQQEDSAVYLCASSLARQTNYGYTFGSGTRLTVV.